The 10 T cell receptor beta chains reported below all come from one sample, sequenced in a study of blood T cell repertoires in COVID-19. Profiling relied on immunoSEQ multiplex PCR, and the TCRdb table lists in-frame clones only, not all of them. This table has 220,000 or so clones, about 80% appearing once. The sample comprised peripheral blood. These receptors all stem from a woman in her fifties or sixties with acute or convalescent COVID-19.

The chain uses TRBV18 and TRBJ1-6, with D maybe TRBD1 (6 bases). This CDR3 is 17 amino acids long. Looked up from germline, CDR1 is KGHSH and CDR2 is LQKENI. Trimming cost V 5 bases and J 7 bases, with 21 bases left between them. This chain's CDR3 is CASSASAQGLLNSPLHF. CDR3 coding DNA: TGTGCCAGCTCAGCCTCCGCCCAGGGGTTATTGAATTCACCCCTCCACTTT.

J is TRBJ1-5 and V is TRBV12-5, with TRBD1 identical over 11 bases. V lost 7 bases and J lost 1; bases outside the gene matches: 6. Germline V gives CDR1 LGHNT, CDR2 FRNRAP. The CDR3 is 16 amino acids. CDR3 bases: TGTGCTAGTGCCCGCGGACAGGGGGCAAGCAATCAGCCCCAGCATTTT. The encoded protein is CASARGQGASNQPQHF.

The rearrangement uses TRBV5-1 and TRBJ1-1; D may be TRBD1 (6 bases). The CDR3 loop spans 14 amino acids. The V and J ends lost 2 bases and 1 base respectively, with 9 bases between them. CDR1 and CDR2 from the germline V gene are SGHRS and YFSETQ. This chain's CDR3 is CASSFFRGNTEAFF. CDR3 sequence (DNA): TGCGCCAGCAGCTTCTTCAGGGGGAACACTGAAGCTTTCTTT.

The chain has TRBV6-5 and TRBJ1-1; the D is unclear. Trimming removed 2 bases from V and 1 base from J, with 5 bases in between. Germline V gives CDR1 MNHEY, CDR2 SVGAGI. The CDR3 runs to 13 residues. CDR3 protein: CASSYAKNTEAFF. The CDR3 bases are TGTGCCAGCAGTTACGCTAAGAACACTGAAGCTTTCTTT.

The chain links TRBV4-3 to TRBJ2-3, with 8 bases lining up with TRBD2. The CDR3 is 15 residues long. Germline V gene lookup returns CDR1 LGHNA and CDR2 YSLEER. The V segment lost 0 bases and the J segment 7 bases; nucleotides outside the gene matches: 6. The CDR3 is CASSQDGGAEHTQYF. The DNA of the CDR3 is TGCGCCAGCAGCCAAGACGGGGGGGCCGAGCATACGCAGTATTTT.

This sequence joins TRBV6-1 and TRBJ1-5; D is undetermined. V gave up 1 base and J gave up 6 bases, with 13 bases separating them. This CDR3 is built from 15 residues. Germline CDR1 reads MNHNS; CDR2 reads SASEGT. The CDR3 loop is CASSEGVGRLQPQHF. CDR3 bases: TGTGCCAGCAGTGAAGGCGTAGGGAGACTTCAGCCCCAGCATTTT.

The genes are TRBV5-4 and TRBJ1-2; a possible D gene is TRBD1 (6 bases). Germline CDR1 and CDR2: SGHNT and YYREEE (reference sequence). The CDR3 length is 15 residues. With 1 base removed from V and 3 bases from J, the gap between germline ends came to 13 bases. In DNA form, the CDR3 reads TGTGCCAGCAGCTTGAGCCAGGGGATCGACTATGGCTACACCTTC. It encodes CASSLSQGIDYGYTF.

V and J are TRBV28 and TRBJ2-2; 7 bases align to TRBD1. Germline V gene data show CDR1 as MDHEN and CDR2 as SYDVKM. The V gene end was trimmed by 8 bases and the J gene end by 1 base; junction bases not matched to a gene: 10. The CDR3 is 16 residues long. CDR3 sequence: CASRYPGTENTGELFF. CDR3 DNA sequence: TGTGCCAGCCGATATCCCGGGACAGAGAACACCGGGGAGCTGTTTTTT.

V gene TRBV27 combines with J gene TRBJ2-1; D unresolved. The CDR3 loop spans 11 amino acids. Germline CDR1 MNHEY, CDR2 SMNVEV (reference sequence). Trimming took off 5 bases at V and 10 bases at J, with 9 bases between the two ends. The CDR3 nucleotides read TGTGCCAGCAGTAGCCGGGTCGAGCAGTTCTTC. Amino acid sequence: CASSSRVEQFF.

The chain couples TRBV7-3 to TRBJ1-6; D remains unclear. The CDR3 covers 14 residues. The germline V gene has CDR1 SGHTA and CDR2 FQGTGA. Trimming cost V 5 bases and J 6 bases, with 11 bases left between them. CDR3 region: CASSEGFGNSPLHF. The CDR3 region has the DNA TGTGCCAGCAGCGAGGGATTTGGTAATTCACCCCTCCACTTT. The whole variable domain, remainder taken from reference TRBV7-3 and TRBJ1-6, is GAGVSQTPSNKVTEKGKYVELRCDPISGHTALYWYRQSLGQGPEFLIYFQGTGAADDSGLPNDRFFAVRPEGSVSTLKIQRTERGDSAVYLCASSEGFGNSPLHFGNGTRLTVT.